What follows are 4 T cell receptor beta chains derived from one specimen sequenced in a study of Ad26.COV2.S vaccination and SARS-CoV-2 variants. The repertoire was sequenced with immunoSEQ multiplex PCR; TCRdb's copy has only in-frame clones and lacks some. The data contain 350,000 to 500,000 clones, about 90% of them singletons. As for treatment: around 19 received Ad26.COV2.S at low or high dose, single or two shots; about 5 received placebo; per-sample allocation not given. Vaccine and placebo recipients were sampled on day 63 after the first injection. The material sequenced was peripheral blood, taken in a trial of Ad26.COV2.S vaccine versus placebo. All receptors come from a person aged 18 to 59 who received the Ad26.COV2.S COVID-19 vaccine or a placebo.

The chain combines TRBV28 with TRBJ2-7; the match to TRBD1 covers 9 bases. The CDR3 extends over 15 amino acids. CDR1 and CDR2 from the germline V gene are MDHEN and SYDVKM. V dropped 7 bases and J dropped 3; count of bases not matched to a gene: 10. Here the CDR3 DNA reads TGTGCCAGCAAGCCCCCGGGACAGGGTATCTACGAGCAGTACTTC. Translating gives CASKPPGQGIYEQYF.

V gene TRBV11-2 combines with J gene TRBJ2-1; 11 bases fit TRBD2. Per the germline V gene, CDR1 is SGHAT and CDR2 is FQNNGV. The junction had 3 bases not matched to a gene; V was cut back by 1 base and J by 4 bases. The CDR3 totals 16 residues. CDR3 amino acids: CASSLVSSGRYNEQFF. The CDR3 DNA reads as TGTGCCAGCAGCTTAGTCTCTAGCGGGAGGTACAATGAGCAGTTCTTC.

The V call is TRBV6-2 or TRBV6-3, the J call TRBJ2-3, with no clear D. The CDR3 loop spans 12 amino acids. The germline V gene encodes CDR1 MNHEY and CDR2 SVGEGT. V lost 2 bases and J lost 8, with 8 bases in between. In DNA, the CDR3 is TGTGCCAGCAGTTACGGAATCAGTACGCAGTATTTT. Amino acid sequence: CASSYGISTQYF.

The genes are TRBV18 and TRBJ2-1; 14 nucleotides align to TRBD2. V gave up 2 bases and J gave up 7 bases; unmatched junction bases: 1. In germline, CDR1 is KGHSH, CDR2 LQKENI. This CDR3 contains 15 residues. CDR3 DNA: TGTGCCAGCTCACCAAGGACTAGCGGGAGGAATGAGCAGTTCTTC. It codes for CASSPRTSGRNEQFF.